This note documents a single T cell receptor (beta chain) sequence. Authors' methods: Counts of nucleated cells, estimated from reference gene primer amplification, were obtained. Method: immunoSEQ multiplex PCR; TCRdb's copy keeps in-frame clones and lacks some. The V and J calls and clone size come from that table; D and trimming were worked out from the DNA. The data hold 80,000 to 100,000 clones, with roughly 80% observed a single time. This sample is drawn from a study of blood T cell repertoires in COVID-19. Study at large: COVID-19 samples from acute and convalescent phases originated in the United States, Italy and Spain.

This CDR3 region has 19 residues. Germline V gives CDR1 SGHTA, CDR2 FQGNSA. V lost 1 base and J 2 bases, leaving 22 bases between the germline ends. This chain joins TRBV7-2 and TRBJ2-3; tentative D call: TRBD2 (7 bases). The sequenced material came from peripheral blood. The receptor was isolated from a man between 65 and 85 years old with active or convalescent COVID-19. As DNA, the CDR3 is TGTGCCAGCAGCTTAGTACCGGGGGGCCGAGGTGGGGACACAGATACGCAGTATTTT. Translating gives CASSLVPGGRGGDTDTQYF.